This T cell receptor (beta chain) appears in the sequencing data of a study of T cells in Graves' hyperthyroidism and ophthalmopathy. The wider study: Pretreatment peripheral blood was obtained at initial diagnosis.

This clonotype was recorded many times. There are 13 residues in the CDR3. V lost 3 bases and J lost 1, with 6 bases in between. Germline assignment: CDR1 MDHEN and CDR2 SYDVKM. RNA transcripts gave rise to amplified TCR beta CDR3 regions. Initially, a first-round RT-PCR of the TCR CDR3 employed the HTBI primer set. TCRdb reanalysed the multiplex PCR reads using MiXCR and keeps one entry per CDR3 protein. The sample has approximately 430,000 distinct CDR3 sequences, approximately 14% seen once; the top ten hold less than 15%. Among the patients, aged 18 to 65, hyperthyroidism was newly diagnosed and had lasted under 2 months.

The chain uses TRBV28 and TRBJ2-5; D remains unclear. Sequencing was performed on blood. This sequence was found in a young woman with Graves' hyperthyroidism. The CDR3 is CASSLFIQETQYF. The CDR3 region has the DNA TGTGCCAGCAGTTTGTTCATCCAAGAGACCCAGTACTTC.